This T cell receptor (beta chain) is drawn from a study of OX40 agonist ivuxolimab in advanced cancers. Produced via immunoSEQ multiplex PCR; TCRdb's table is partial and in-frame only. The sample lists 26,000 or so clones, roughly 70% occurring once. The ends lost 4 bases at V and 1 base at J; junction bases unmatched: 7. The germline gives CDR1 SGHNT, CDR2 YYREEE (reference sequence). The CDR3 has 18 residues. The TCR sequence derives from an adult with an advanced solid tumor such as melanoma, head and neck, liver or kidney cancer. The material sequenced was CD4+ or CD8+ T cells sorted from blood, taken in a trial of the OX40 agonist ivuxolimab. The rearrangement uses TRBV5-4 and TRBJ2-6; 11 bases match TRBD1. The CDR3: CASSRFGQGASGANVLTF. DNA for the CDR3: TGTGCCAGCAGCCGATTCGGACAGGGGGCATCTGGGGCCAACGTCCTGACTTTC. The whole variable domain, filled in from reference TRBV5-4 and TRBJ2-6, reads ETGVTQSPTHLIKTRGQQVTLRCSSQSGHNTVSWYQQALGQGPQFIFQYYREEENGRGNFPPRFSGLQFPNYSSELNVNALELDDSALYLCASSRFGQGASGANVLTFGAGSRLTVL.